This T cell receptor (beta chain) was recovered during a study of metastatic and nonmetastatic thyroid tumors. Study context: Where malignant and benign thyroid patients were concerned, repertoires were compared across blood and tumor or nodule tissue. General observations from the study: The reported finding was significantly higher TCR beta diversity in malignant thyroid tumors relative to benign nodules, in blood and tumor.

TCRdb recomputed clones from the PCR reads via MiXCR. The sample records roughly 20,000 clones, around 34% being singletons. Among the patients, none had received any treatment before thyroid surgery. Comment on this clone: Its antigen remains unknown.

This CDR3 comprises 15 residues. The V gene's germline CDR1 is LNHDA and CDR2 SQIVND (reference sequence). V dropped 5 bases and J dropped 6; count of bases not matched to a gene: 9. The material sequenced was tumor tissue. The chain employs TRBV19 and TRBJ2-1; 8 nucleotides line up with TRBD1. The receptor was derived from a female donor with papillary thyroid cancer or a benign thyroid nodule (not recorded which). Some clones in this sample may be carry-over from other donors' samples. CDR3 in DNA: TGTGCCAGTAGTGTTGCTGGGACAGGCCTCAATGAGCAGTTCTTC. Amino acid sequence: CASSVAGTGLNEQFF.